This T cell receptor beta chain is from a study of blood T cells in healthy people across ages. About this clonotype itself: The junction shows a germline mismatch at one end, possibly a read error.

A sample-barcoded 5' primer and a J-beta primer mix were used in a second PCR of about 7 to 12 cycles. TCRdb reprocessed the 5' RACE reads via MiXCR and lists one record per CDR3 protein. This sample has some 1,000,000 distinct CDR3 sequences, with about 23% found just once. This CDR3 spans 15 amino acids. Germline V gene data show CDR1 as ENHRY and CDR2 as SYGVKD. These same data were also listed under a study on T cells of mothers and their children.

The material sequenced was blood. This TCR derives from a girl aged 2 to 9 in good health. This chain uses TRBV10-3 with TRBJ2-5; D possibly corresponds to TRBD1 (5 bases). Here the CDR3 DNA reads TGTGCCATCAGGGAGCTCCAGGGTTACAACAATGAGCAGCTCTTC. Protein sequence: CAIRELQGYNNEQLF.